Presented here are 26 T cell receptor beta chains from one specimen sequenced in a study of CD8+CD57+ T cells in acquired aplastic anemia (dated 2018 in TCRdb). For sequencing, an Illumina HiSeq 2000 was employed. TCR beta VDJ combination and CDR3 sequence profiling used genomic DNA as the template. TCRdb passed the public sequencing reads through fastp at Q25 and MiXCR, retaining productive beta sequences. Every CDR3 protein is listed once, alongside the most common genes and DNA of its rows. The sample table holds 200,000 to 300,000 distinct CDR3 sequences, of which 82% were seen once. The ten largest clones add up to about 41% of the sample. Patients chosen for sequencing had shown expansion of CD8+CD57+ cells by flow cytometry. Sequenced input: sorted CD4+, CD8+, or CD8+CD57+ T cells (not recorded which) from PBMCs. These receptors were obtained from a human donor with aplastic anemia.

In DNA, the CDR3 is TGTGCCAGCAGGTCATCGGGACAGGTATACCTCCACTTT. This encodes CASRSSGQVYLHF. The chain carries TRBV11-1 and TRBJ1-6; 8 bases agree with TRBD1. The V gene's germline CDR1 is SGHAT and CDR2 FQDESV (reference sequence). V was pared by 6 bases and J by 15 bases, with 10 bases of the junction left unmatched. The CDR3 length is 13 residues.

A word on this clonotype: A read error may account for a junction end that differs from germline. The rearrangement links TRBV15 to TRBJ2-7; a possible D gene is TRBD1 (5 bases). This CDR3 spans 14 amino acids. Germline CDR1 reads LNHNV; CDR2 reads YYDKDF (reference sequence). The CDR3 DNA reads TGTGCCACCAGCTGGGGCTCCAGCCAAGACGACCAGTACTTC. Translated: CATSWGSSQDDQYF.

This sequence joins TRBV24-1 and TRBJ2-1; 9 bases line up with TRBD2. CDR1 KGHDR and CDR2 SFDVKD come from the germline V gene. This CDR3 comprises 17 residues. V gave up 4 bases and J gave up 9 bases; unmatched junction bases: 15. Here the CDR3 DNA reads TGTGCCACCAGTGACCACGGAAGCGGGAGGCAACCCATTGAGCAGTTCTTC. Translation gives CATSDHGSGRQPIEQFF.

The rearrangement joins TRBV25-1 to TRBJ2-5; 11 bases map to TRBD1. Losses at the gene ends were 4 bases for V and 5 bases for J; bases not matched to a gene: 6. Per the germline V gene, CDR1 is MGHDK and CDR2 is SYGVNS. The CDR3 spans 15 residues. The CDR3 sequence is CASSAGQGARETQYF. The DNA for the CDR3 is TGTGCCAGCAGTGCCGGACAGGGGGCTAGGGAGACCCAGTACTTC.

J is TRBJ1-6 and V is TRBV5-1; 7 positions agree with TRBD1. The CDR3 extends over 14 amino acids. The V segment lost 1 base and the J segment 7 bases; nucleotides outside the gene matches: 2. Per germline, CDR1 SGHRS and CDR2 YFSETQ. CDR3 sequence (DNA): TGCGCCAGCAGCTTGCAACAGGGGAATTCACCCCTCCACTTT. Translation gives CASSLQQGNSPLHF.

The chain recombines TRBV24-1 with TRBJ2-1; maybe TRBD1 (5 bases). Trimming removed 3 bases at V and 0 bases at J, with 8 bases between. Germline V CDR1 and CDR2: KGHDR, SFDVKD. The CDR3 contains 15 residues. The CDR3 region is CATSDGAYSYNEQFF. CDR3 sequence (DNA): TGTGCCACCAGTGATGGGGCTTACTCCTACAATGAGCAGTTCTTC.

This clonotype was recorded a few times. The DNA is omitted, as the CDR3 cannot be located on it reliably, and the CDR3 follows TCRdb's listing. The chain employs TRBV7-3 and TRBJ2-3; TRBD2 is the table's D call, not checked against the DNA. The germline CDR1 and CDR2 sequences are SGHTA and FQGTGA. Including both end residues, the CDR3 is 14 amino acids long. CDR3 sequence: CASSLRVAGGSGNF.

Here the CDR3 DNA reads TGTGCCAGCAGCTTTACTAGCGCAATGAGGTATTTT. Amino acid sequence: CASSFTSAMRYF. The chain uses TRBV5-4 and TRBJ2-3; 7 nucleotides match TRBD2. The ends lost 2 bases at V and 14 bases at J; junction bases unmatched: 8. This CDR3 is 12 amino acids long. CDR1 is SGHNT, CDR2 YYREEE, per germline (reference sequence).

For this clonotype: Here the CDR3 omits its conserved ending phenylalanine or tryptophan, so a read error is the likely source. The DNA is omitted, as the CDR3 cannot be located on it reliably, and the CDR3 follows TCRdb's listing. The chain combines TRBV7-2 with TRBJ1-6; the table calls TRBD1, which could not be checked here. Ends included, the CDR3 has 16 residues. CDR1 and CDR2 (germline): SGHTA, FQGNSA. The CDR3 loop reads CASSADGASYKPPLGL.

This clonotype was picked up one time. Without the conserved terminal phenylalanine or tryptophan, this CDR3 likely stems from a read error. Because the CDR3's place on the DNA is in doubt, the DNA is left out and the CDR3 is given as listed by TCRdb. This rearrangement joins TRBV7-6 to TRBJ2-3. Counting both end residues, the CDR3 totals 13 amino acids. Germline CDR1 is SGHVS and CDR2 is FNYEAQ. The CDR3 sequence is CASSHESDTNNDQ.

J is TRBJ2-7 and V is TRBV9, with 7 bases identical to TRBD1. V trimming: 4 bases; J trimming: 3 bases; junction bases outside the gene matches: 10. Germline V CDR1 and CDR2: SGDLS, YYNGEE. The CDR3 consists of 15 residues. The CDR3 loop is CASSLTGEKGYEQYF. CDR3 bases: TGTGCCAGCAGCCTCACAGGGGAAAAGGGCTACGAGCAGTACTTC.

This clonotype was recorded once. This sequence joins TRBV11-3 and TRBJ2-3; no firm D call. CDR1 and CDR2 from the germline V gene are SGHNT and YENEEA. This CDR3 has 12 residues. V was shortened by 5 bases and J by 6 bases, with 9 bases between the two germline ends. CDR3 nucleotide sequence: TGTGCCAGCAGCCCACCCCCGGATACGCAGTATTTT. It codes for CASSPPPDTQYF.

Of note for this clonotype: The junction departs from germline at one end; a sequencing error may be responsible. The V gene is TRBV24-1, the J gene TRBJ2-1, with D perhaps matching TRBD2 (7 bases). The CDR3 totals 16 residues. Germline-derived CDR1 and CDR2 are KGHDR and SFDVKD. CDR3 DNA: TGTGCCACCAGTGAGACGGGGGGCCAGTACACCGGGGAGCTGTTCTTT. This codes for CATSETGGQYTGELFF.

With respect to this clonotype: A read error is possible here, since a much larger clone lies one base away. The conserved closing phenylalanine or tryptophan is absent in this CDR3, likely reflecting a read error. The V call is TRBV7-3, the J call TRBJ1-1; no reliable D call. The ends were cut back, 3 bases at V and 6 bases at J, with 8 bases in the middle. Germline V gene lookup returns CDR1 SGHTA and CDR2 FQGTGA. CDR3 length: 12 amino acids. The CDR3 here is CASSLMAAEAFS. The CDR3 DNA reads TGTGCCAGCAGCTTGATGGCTGCTGAAGCTTTCTCT.

To note about this clonotype: An end of the junction differs from the germline gene, which may be a read error. The genes are TRBV7-2 and TRBJ1-5, with D possibly being TRBD1 (6 bases). CDR1 and CDR2 from the germline V gene are SGHTA and FQGNSA. This CDR3 comprises 14 residues. CDR3 in DNA: TGTGCCAGCAGCTCCGGGACAAACCATAAGTCACCCCTCTTT. Amino acids: CASSSGTNHKSPLF. Drawing the rest from reference TRBV7-2 and TRBJ1-5, the complete variable domain is GAGVSQSPSNKVTEKGKDVELRCDPISGHTALYWYRQSLGQGLEFLIYFQGNSAPDKSGLPSDRFSAERTGGSVSTLTIQRTQQEDSAVYLCASSSGTNHKSPLFGDGTRLSIL.

The CDR3 reads CASSFPRGQVETQYF. The CDR3 DNA is TGTGCCAGCAGCTTCCCCAGGGGGCAGGTTGAGACCCAGTACTTC. The chain joins TRBV7-2 to TRBJ2-5; 8 bases are a match to TRBD1. The CDR3 covers 15 residues. Germline CDR1 is SGHTA and CDR2 is FQGNSA. V dropped 3 bases and J dropped 5; count of bases not matched to a gene: 8.

This clonotype was recorded once. Germline is not matched at one junction end, which may reflect a read error. V and J are TRBV7-8 and TRBJ2-3; 7 positions match TRBD1. The CDR3 runs to 13 residues. CDR1 and CDR2 (germline): SGHVS, FQNEAQ. The DNA of the CDR3 is TGTGCCAGCGGCTTAGGGGGCACAGATGAGAAGTATTTT. Translation gives CASGLGGTDEKYF.

The chain combines TRBV6-5 with TRBJ1-1; 7 bases fit TRBD1. In germline, CDR1 is MNHEY, CDR2 SVGAGI. The CDR3 has 14 residues. V gave up 2 bases and J gave up 5 bases; unmatched junction bases: 5. The CDR3 nucleotides read TGTGCCAGCAGTTACGCGACAGGGCGGACTGAAGCTTTCTTT. Translation gives CASSYATGRTEAFF.

The chain uses TRBV20-1 and TRBJ2-1, with unresolved D. In germline, CDR1 is DFQATT, CDR2 SNEGSKA (reference sequence). V lost 1 base and J 5 bases, leaving 15 bases between the germline ends. This CDR3 comprises 15 residues. The CDR3 coding sequence is TGCAGTGCTAGAGTCGAGGATGGATCAGACAATGAGCAGTTCTTC. Translated: CSARVEDGSDNEQFF.

This clonotype was detected only a few times. The junction does not match germline at one end; this may be a read error. The gene calls are TRBV7-7 and TRBJ2-7, with D tentatively TRBD1 or TRBD2 (5 bases each). Germline V gene sequence: CDR1 SSHAT, CDR2 FNYEAQ (reference sequence). The CDR3 has 14 amino acids. The CDR3 sequence: CASSLGYGRDEEQF. The CDR3 DNA reads TGTGCTAGCAGCTTAGGGTATGGCAGGGACGAGGAGCAGTTC.

The CDR3 here is CASSFEGSAGTQYF. The CDR3 nucleotides are TGTGCCAGCAGCTTTGAGGGAAGCGCGGGTACGCAGTATTTT. The chain recombines TRBV7-9 with TRBJ2-3, with D tentatively TRBD2 (5 bases). Germline CDR1 is SEHNR and CDR2 is FQNEAQ (reference sequence). The V end was cut by 3 bases, the J end by 8 bases, with 15 bases between. CDR3 length: 14 amino acids.

This chain joins TRBV20-1 and TRBJ2-1; tentatively, D is TRBD2 (6 bases). Germline CDR1 and CDR2: DFQATT and SNEGSKA (reference sequence). V lost 1 base to trimming and J lost 11 bases, with 15 bases between them. This CDR3 has 13 amino acids. The CDR3 loop reads CSARAPLADQQFF. In DNA form, the CDR3 reads TGCAGTGCTAGAGCACCCTTAGCGGATCAGCAGTTCTTC.

As concerns this clonotype: It is likely a read error, because the conserved phenylalanine at the end of the CDR3 is missing. The limits of the CDR3 on the DNA are not certain, so only TCRdb's listed CDR3 is given. The chain carries TRBV7-9 and TRBJ2-3; TRBD1, as called in the table, went unchecked against the DNA. From its first to its last residue, the CDR3 has 13 amino acids. The germline CDR1 and CDR2 sequences are SEHNR and FQNEAQ (reference sequence). Here the CDR3 reads CASSHAGGPNQET.

V is TRBV9 and J is TRBJ1-2; D uncertain. Germline V gives CDR1 SGDLS, CDR2 YYNGEE. V lost 1 base, J lost 14 bases, and 21 bases lay in between. This CDR3 comprises 14 residues. Here the CDR3 reads CASSVRSDTQYFTF. The CDR3 DNA is TGTGCCAGCAGCGTAAGGTCAGATACGCAGTATTTTACCTTC.

The chain is built from TRBV7-2 and TRBJ2-3; the D gene is possibly TRBD2 (8 bases). Between the trimmed V and J ends, which lost 3 bases and 6 bases, there was a span of 31 bases. The CDR3 extends over 20 amino acids. The germline V gene has CDR1 SGHTA and CDR2 FQGNSA. As DNA, the CDR3 is TGTGCCAGCAGCTTTCATCCAGACGGGACAGCGGGAGCGGAGATGGATACGCAGTATTTT. It encodes CASSFHPDGTAGAEMDTQYF.

The J gene is TRBJ1-5, the V gene TRBV7-8, with D hard to call. There are 14 residues in the CDR3. V lost 6 bases and J 10 bases, leaving 19 bases between the germline ends. Germline V gene lookup returns CDR1 SGHVS and CDR2 FQNEAQ. The CDR3 reads CASSEADSNHPQHF. The DNA of the CDR3 is TGTGCCAGCAGTGAAGCGGATAGCAACCATCCCCAGCATTTT.